What follows are 15 T cell receptor beta chains derived from one specimen sequenced in a study of multiple sclerosis patients with progressive multifocal leukoencephalopathy. Time point here: before natalizumab initiation. Clones were sequenced by immunoSEQ multiplex PCR, and TCRdb holds only the in-frame ones, with some missing. The data show 25,000 to 35,000 clones, 80% to 95% seen once. The sequenced sample was PBMCs. These receptors were collected from a man aged 25 to 40 with multiple sclerosis.

This chain joins TRBV23-1 and TRBJ2-7; the D is unclear. TRBV23-1 is reported as an ORF; its role is uncertain. The CDR3 runs 13 residues. Trimming stripped 0 bases from V and 3 bases from J, with 6 bases between. CDR3 sequence reads: CASSQSASYEQYV. For the CDR3, the DNA is TGCGCCAGCAGTCAATCGGCCAGCTACGAGCAGTACGTC.

The V call is TRBV7-2, the J call TRBJ2-1, with TRBD2 identical over 12 bases. Losses at the gene ends were 4 bases for V and 8 bases for J; bases not matched to a gene: 12. This CDR3 has 17 residues. Germline CDR1 is SGHTA and CDR2 is FQGNSA. CDR3 in amino acids: CASSSLGLAGGPDEQFF. The CDR3 DNA reads TGTGCCAGCAGCTCCTTAGGGCTAGCGGGAGGGCCCGATGAGCAGTTCTTC.

V usage is TRBV4-3 and J usage is TRBJ2-3; D is possibly TRBD1 (5 bases). This CDR3 has 15 residues. Per germline, CDR1 LGHNA and CDR2 YSLEER. V was shortened by 3 bases and J by 1 base, with 11 bases between the two germline ends. The CDR3 DNA reads as TGCGCCAGCAGCCAGTGGGGCGGTGGCACAGATACGCAGTATTTT. Protein sequence: CASSQWGGGTDTQYF.

The chain joins TRBV29-1 to TRBJ2-7; D is ambiguous. CDR3 length: 11 residues. V shed 7 bases and J shed 4 bases, with 11 bases lying between them. Germline V lookup: CDR1 SQVTM, CDR2 ANQGSEA. The CDR3 coding sequence is TGCAGCGGGGGAAGAGGTTACGAGCAGTACTTC. This translates into CSGGRGYEQYF.

The V and J genes are TRBV21-1 and TRBJ1-4; the table's D gene call, TRBD1, was not cross checked with the DNA. TRBV21-1 is listed as a pseudogene. The CDR3 has 19 amino acids. The CDR3 DNA reads TGTGCCAGCAGCAAAGAAAGGGAGGACAGGGTGGTAACTAATGAAAAACTGTTTTTT. Its translation is CASSKEREDRVVTNEKLFF.

The rearrangement links TRBV4-3 to TRBJ1-2, with D tentatively TRBD1 (5 bases). The CDR3 is 15 residues long. Germline CDR1 reads LGHNA; CDR2 reads YSLEER. V was pared by 0 bases and J by 4 bases, with 12 bases between. CDR3 in amino acids: CASSQDLGGGYGYTF. In DNA, the CDR3 is TGCGCCAGCAGCCAAGATCTGGGGGGTGGCTATGGCTACACCTTC.

This chain connects TRBV7-7 to TRBJ2-2; 10 bases map to TRBD1. Germline V gives CDR1 SSHAT, CDR2 FNYEAQ (reference sequence). The CDR3 totals 14 residues. V dropped 6 bases and J dropped 4; count of bases not matched to a gene: 2. The chain's CDR3 is CASRGQGSTGELFF. CDR3 nucleotides: TGTGCCAGCAGGGGACAGGGGAGCACCGGGGAGCTGTTTTTT.

This chain connects TRBV30 to TRBJ2-3; 10 positions match TRBD2. V shed 2 bases and J 3 bases; nucleotides not matched to a gene: 2. Per germline, CDR1 GTSNPN and CDR2 SVGIG (reference sequence). This CDR3 region has 14 residues. The CDR3 region has the DNA TGTGCCTGGAGTCTAGCGGGAGAAACAGATACGCAGTATTTT. This translates into CAWSLAGETDTQYF.

The chain joins TRBV6-6 to TRBJ1-5; TRBD1 matches at 11 bases. The CDR3 has 14 amino acids. Unmatched junction bases numbered 5, after V lost 6 bases and J lost 7 bases. The germline V gene has CDR1 MNHNY and CDR2 SVGAGI (reference sequence). CDR3 bases: TGTGCCAGCAGAGGACAGGGGGCGAGACAGCCCCAGCATTTT. This sequence encodes CASRGQGARQPQHF.

CDR3 protein: CASNQAGVPGANVLTF. The CDR3 coding sequence is TGTGCCAGCAACCAAGCGGGAGTTCCCGGGGCCAACGTCCTGACTTTC. The chain couples TRBV5-4 to TRBJ2-6; 8 bases match TRBD2. Germline V gene lookup returns CDR1 SGHNT and CDR2 YYREEE (reference sequence). The ends lost 6 bases at V and 4 bases at J; junction bases unmatched: 9. CDR3 length: 16 residues.

V is TRBV29-1 and J is TRBJ2-5, with 9 nucleotides matching TRBD1. Germline CDR1 SQVTM, CDR2 ANQGSEA. The V and J ends lost 8 bases and 4 bases, in that order; junction bases with no gene match: 11. The CDR3 spans 14 residues. This CDR3 reads CSHFGTGIIETQYF. The CDR3 DNA sequence: TGCAGCCATTTCGGGACAGGGATAATAGAGACCCAGTACTTC.

V gene TRBV4-2 combines with J gene TRBJ1-5; no clear D gene. CDR1 and CDR2 (germline): LGHNA, YNFKEQ. CDR3 size: 16 residues. V was pared by 0 bases and J by 0 bases, with 9 bases between. CDR3 protein: CASSQDSGDSNQPQHF. DNA for the CDR3: TGTGCCAGCAGCCAAGATTCCGGGGATAGCAATCAGCCCCAGCATTTT.

The rearrangement joins TRBV10-3 to TRBJ1-2, with unresolved D. The germline V gene has CDR1 ENHRY and CDR2 SYGVKD. This CDR3 has 15 amino acids. V was trimmed by 4 bases and J by 4 bases, leaving 16 bases between them. The CDR3 is CAISAGSTTAYGYTF. CDR3 in DNA: TGTGCCATCAGTGCTGGGTCCACCACAGCCTATGGCTACACCTTC.

This chain uses TRBV30 with TRBJ1-1; D is perhaps TRBD1 (6 bases). With 2 bases removed from V and 5 bases from J, the gap between germline ends came to 12 bases. The germline V gene has CDR1 GTSNPN and CDR2 SVGIG (reference sequence). The CDR3 is made up of 13 amino acids. The CDR3: CAWSTDSGTEAFF. DNA of the CDR3: TGTGCCTGGAGTACGGACAGCGGGACTGAAGCTTTCTTT.

The chain employs TRBV23-1 and TRBJ1-5; D is unclear. TRBV23-1 qualifies as an ORF whose function is uncertain. CDR3 length: 15 residues. Trimming removed 3 bases at V and 11 bases at J, with 20 bases between. In nucleotides, the CDR3 is TGCGCCAGCAGTCAGGTAACGGCAGTTGAGGCCGCCCAGCATTTT. The encoded protein is CASSQVTAVEAAQHF.